A single sample gave rise to the 28 T cell receptor beta chains below, sequenced in a study of shared clonotypes between healthy human individuals. TCRdb keeps only in-frame clones here, not all; method: immunoSEQ multiplex PCR. The sample records fewer than 650,000 clones, roughly 79% being singletons. The sample taken for sequencing was PBMCs. The receptors originated from a woman between 40 and 55 years old in good health. Some clones in this sample may be carry-over from other donors' samples.

The chain joins TRBV7-2 to TRBJ2-2; D perhaps matches TRBD2 (6 bases). Trimming left V 11 bases short and J 2 bases short, with 18 bases between. The CDR3 contains 15 residues. Per the germline V gene, CDR1 is SGHTA and CDR2 is FQGNSA. CDR3 in amino acids: CADSPLAANTGELFF. In nucleotides, the CDR3 is TGTGCCGACTCCCCACTAGCAGCTAACACCGGGGAGCTGTTTTTT.

The table lists this clone with a few counts. V is TRBV7-9 and J is TRBJ2-7; TRBD2 agrees at 8 bases. Per the germline V gene, CDR1 is SEHNR and CDR2 is FQNEAQ (reference sequence). The V and J ends lost 2 bases and 2 bases, in that order; junction bases with no gene match: 8. The CDR3 is 16 amino acids. As DNA, the CDR3 is TGTGCCAGCAGCTTAAACCTAGCGGGCAGACCCTACGAGCAGTACTTC. Amino acid sequence: CASSLNLAGRPYEQYF.

This rearrangement joins TRBV29-1 to TRBJ2-1, with D perhaps TRBD2 (6 bases). The V end was cut by 6 bases, the J end by 4 bases, with 13 bases between. CDR3 length equals 13 residues. Germline values: CDR1 SQVTM, CDR2 ANQGSEA. Here the CDR3 DNA reads TGCAGCGTGGAGGGGACCCCGTACAATGAGCAGTTCTTC. Translated, it gives CSVEGTPYNEQFF.

V and J are TRBV7-6 and TRBJ2-3; D might be TRBD2 (7 bases). The CDR3 is 16 amino acids. Germline assignment: CDR1 SGHVS and CDR2 FNYEAQ. V gave up 5 bases and J gave up 4 bases, with 19 bases separating them. CDR3 region: CASSPRRGRASDTQYF. In DNA form, the CDR3 reads TGTGCCAGCAGCCCAAGGAGGGGGAGGGCCTCAGATACGCAGTATTTT.

V usage is TRBV4-1 and J usage is TRBJ2-5, with TRBD1 matching over 8 bases. CDR1 MGHRA and CDR2 YSYEKL come from the germline V gene. Trimming took 5 bases from V and 5 from J; bases not matched to a gene: 4. The CDR3 spans 13 residues. CDR3 amino acids: CASSSDREETQYF. Here the CDR3 DNA reads TGCGCCAGCAGCTCGGACAGGGAGGAGACCCAGTACTTC.

The chain joins TRBV7-2 to TRBJ2-5; perhaps TRBD1 as D (6 bases). The germline V gene has CDR1 SGHTA and CDR2 FQGNSA. Deletions cut 5 bases from V and 5 bases from J, with 12 bases between. The CDR3 spans 13 residues. CDR3 sequence: CASSRTGKETQYF. The CDR3 nucleotides are TGTGCCAGCAGCCGAACAGGGAAGGAGACCCAGTACTTC.

The chain recombines TRBV18 with TRBJ1-2; D may be TRBD1 (5 bases). The germline gives CDR1 KGHSH, CDR2 LQKENI. V was cut by 3 bases and J by 4 bases, with 9 bases left in between. This CDR3 spans 13 amino acids. The CDR3 spells CASSPQGGYGYTF. The CDR3 DNA sequence: TGTGCCAGCTCACCCCAGGGCGGCTATGGCTACACCTTC. Complete variable domain (other parts from reference TRBV18 and TRBJ1-2): NAGVMQNPRHLVRRRGQEARLRCSPMKGHSHVYWYRQLPEEGLKFMVYLQKENIIDESGMPKERFSAEFPKEGPSILRIQQVVRGDSAAYFCASSPQGGYGYTFGSGTRLTVV.

V and J are TRBV18 and TRBJ1-2; 9 bases match TRBD1. This CDR3 spans 16 amino acids. J gave up 6 bases and V 5 bases, and 13 bases lay outside the gene matches. Germline CDR1 KGHSH, CDR2 LQKENI. CDR3 region: CASSSNSWDRVNGYTF. CDR3 coding DNA: TGTGCCAGCTCATCCAACAGCTGGGACAGGGTTAATGGCTACACCTTC.

The chain has TRBV9 and TRBJ2-5; 8 nucleotides match TRBD2. The CDR3 extends over 17 amino acids. V dropped 0 bases and J dropped 2; count of bases not matched to a gene: 9. Germline V CDR1 and CDR2: SGDLS, YYNGEE. CDR3 coding DNA: TGTGCCAGCAGCGTAGCTCTGGCGGGAGGAGGTCAAGAGACCCAGTACTTC. Its protein is CASSVALAGGGQETQYF.

The chain combines TRBV7-9 with TRBJ1-5, with TRBD1 matching 9 bases. Trimming cost V 5 bases and J 4 bases; bases outside gene matches: 6. The CDR3 runs 15 residues. Germline values: CDR1 SEHNR, CDR2 FQNEAQ (reference sequence). CDR3 region: CASSKTGGPNQPQHF. CDR3 coding DNA: TGTGCCAGCAGCAAAACAGGGGGCCCGAATCAGCCCCAGCATTTT.

The chain has TRBV27 and TRBJ1-2; 10 bases are a match to TRBD1. The CDR3 loop spans 16 amino acids. The ends lost 5 bases at V and 0 bases at J; junction bases unmatched: 6. The germline V gene encodes CDR1 MNHEY and CDR2 SMNVEV (reference sequence). CDR3 region: CASSPGQGEANYGYTF. The DNA of the CDR3 is TGTGCCAGCAGTCCCGGACAGGGGGAAGCTAACTATGGCTACACCTTC.

The rearrangement links TRBV27 to TRBJ2-6, with a tentative D call TRBD1 (6 bases). The CDR3 sequence is 14 residues long. V lost 3 bases to trimming and J lost 4 bases, with 7 bases between them. The germline V gene encodes CDR1 MNHEY and CDR2 SMNVEV (reference sequence). CDR3 sequence reads: CASSLGAGANVLTF. The CDR3 nucleotides are TGTGCCAGCAGTTTGGGGGCGGGGGCCAACGTCCTGACTTTC. Combining the CDR3 with reference TRBV27 and TRBJ2-6 gives the whole variable domain EAQVTQNPRYLITVTGKKLTVTCSQNMNHEYMSWYRQDPGLGLRQIYYSMNVEVTDKGDVPEGYKVSRKEKRNFPLILESPSPNQTSLYFCASSLGAGANVLTFGAGSRLTVL.

The chain has TRBV19 and TRBJ2-1; a possible D gene is TRBD1 (7 bases). CDR1 is LNHDA and CDR2 is SQIVND in the germline V gene (reference sequence). This CDR3 comprises 16 residues. V lost 2 bases to trimming and J lost 6 bases, with 17 bases between them. CDR3 loop: CASSIRGGTEANEQFF. The CDR3, as DNA: TGTGCCAGTAGTATACGCGGAGGGACAGAAGCCAATGAGCAGTTCTTC.

The CDR3 nucleotides read TGTGCCAGCAGCCTATGGGGGGGAACCGACGAGCAGTACTTC. Protein: CASSLWGGTDEQYF. The V gene is TRBV9, the J gene TRBJ2-7; 7 bases are shared with TRBD2. From germline, CDR1 is SGDLS and CDR2 YYNGEE. The CDR3 covers 14 residues. V lost 4 bases to trimming and J lost 5 bases; unmatched junction nucleotides: 9. The full variable domain, in which reference TRBV9 and TRBJ2-7 provide the parts outside the CDR3, is DSGVTQTPKHLITATGQRVTLRCSPRSGDLSVYWYQQSLDQGLQFLIQYYNGEERAKGNILERFSAQQFPDLHSELNLSSLELGDSALYFCASSLWGGTDEQYFGPGTRLTVT.

The CDR3 DNA is TGCAGCGTTGCTACAGGGGGCTTTTTGGTTGAGCAGTTCTTC. Protein product: CSVATGGFLVEQFF. The chain carries TRBV29-1 and TRBJ2-1; TRBD1 matches at 9 bases. This CDR3 is built from 14 residues. Unmatched junction bases numbered 10, after V lost 4 bases and J lost 9 bases. CDR1 SQVTM and CDR2 ANQGSEA come from the germline V gene.

This clone came up once. The chain links TRBV18 to TRBJ2-3, with 9 bases matching TRBD1. The germline gives CDR1 KGHSH, CDR2 LQKENI. V trimming: 3 bases; J trimming: 6 bases; junction bases outside the gene matches: 7. This CDR3 comprises 15 residues. CDR3 residues: CASSPRTGEGDTQYF. The CDR3 bases are TGTGCCAGCTCACCCCGGACAGGGGAGGGGGATACGCAGTATTTT.

The V call is TRBV5-4, the J call TRBJ1-2; 7 nucleotides line up with TRBD1. Germline V gene lookup returns CDR1 SGHNT and CDR2 YYREEE (reference sequence). V lost 6 bases, J lost 3 bases, and 11 bases stayed unmatched. The CDR3 is made up of 15 amino acids. The CDR3 loop is CASNIFGQAYYGYTF. The CDR3 nucleotides read TGTGCCAGCAACATCTTTGGACAGGCTTACTATGGCTACACCTTC.

This chain uses TRBV30 with TRBJ1-6, with 11 positions matching TRBD1. This CDR3 region has 14 residues. Germline CDR1 is GTSNPN and CDR2 is SVGIG (reference sequence). Germline trimming cut 4 bases from V and 8 bases from J; bases unmatched to any gene: 4. The CDR3 protein is CAWTLDRGHSPLHF. CDR3 nucleotide sequence: TGTGCCTGGACGCTGGACAGGGGGCATTCACCCCTCCACTTT.

This clone came up a few times. The chain is built from TRBV19 and TRBJ2-3, with a possible D match to TRBD1 (6 bases). Germline CDR1 LNHDA, CDR2 SQIVND (reference sequence). The length of the CDR3 is 13 residues. V lost 6 bases to trimming and J lost 1 base, with 8 bases between them. The CDR3 is CASRPGGTDTQYF. DNA of the CDR3: TGTGCCAGTAGACCAGGGGGCACAGATACGCAGTATTTT.

The chain links TRBV4-1 to TRBJ1-4; 8 nucleotides line up with TRBD1. V was clipped by 8 bases and J by 5 bases; unmatched bases: 7. The CDR3 covers 14 residues. Per the germline V gene, CDR1 is MGHRA and CDR2 is YSYEKL. Written as DNA, the CDR3 is TGCGCCAGCGGAAGGACAGGGTTAAATGAAAAACTGTTTTTT. Protein: CASGRTGLNEKLFF.

The rearrangement joins TRBV6-1 to TRBJ2-2, with D unresolved. This CDR3 contains 13 residues. V lost 10 bases to trimming and J lost 4 bases, with 13 bases between them. Per germline, CDR1 MNHNS and CDR2 SASEGT. CDR3 sequence: CANSRKGTGELFF. CDR3 nucleotide sequence: TGTGCCAACTCTAGGAAAGGCACCGGGGAGCTGTTTTTT.

The chain joins TRBV9 to TRBJ2-3; tentatively, D is TRBD1 (7 bases). V lost 0 bases and J 2 bases, leaving 10 bases between the germline ends. Germline V gene lookup returns CDR1 SGDLS and CDR2 YYNGEE. The CDR3 covers 15 residues. CDR3 in amino acids: CASSVAGGNTDTQYF. The CDR3 coding sequence is TGTGCCAGCAGCGTAGCAGGGGGGAACACAGATACGCAGTATTTT.

This clone was detected only a few times. Other DNA sequences of this sample code for an identical CDR3. This rearrangement joins TRBV27 to TRBJ1-1; unclear D gene. Germline V gene data show CDR1 as MNHEY and CDR2 as SMNVEV (reference sequence). Trimming took 3 bases from V and 5 from J, leaving 10 bases between them. This CDR3 region has 13 residues. The CDR3 sequence: CASSLGGRTEAFF. As DNA, the CDR3 is TGTGCCAGCAGTTTGGGAGGGAGAACTGAAGCTTTCTTT.

This chain joins TRBV14 and TRBJ2-5, with a possible D match to TRBD1 (5 bases). Germline assignment: CDR1 SGHDN and CDR2 FVKESK. The V end lost 2 bases, the J end lost 4 bases, and 11 bases lay between the germline ends. The CDR3 spans 14 residues. The CDR3: CASSQLLGAETQYF. The DNA of the CDR3 is TGTGCCAGCAGCCAACTCCTAGGGGCAGAGACCCAGTACTTC.

The chain combines TRBV6-4 with TRBJ2-6; D perhaps matches TRBD1 (6 bases). CDR1 and CDR2 (germline): MRHNA, SNTAGT. The CDR3 extends over 17 amino acids. V was shortened by 6 bases and J by 4 bases, with 19 bases between the two germline ends. The CDR3 DNA reads as TGTGCCAGCAGCCCAACAGGGTCGGGGACAGGGGCCAACGTCCTGACTTTC. Residues: CASSPTGSGTGANVLTF.

In its sample, this clone was seen once. The genes are TRBV7-3 and TRBJ2-1, with unresolved D. The CDR3 has 15 residues. Germline loops: CDR1 SGHTA, CDR2 FQGTGA. The germline V and J ends were trimmed by 3 bases and 0 bases, with 9 bases remaining between them. CDR3 bases: TGTGCCAGCAGCTTCGACTTTACCTCCTACAATGAGCAGTTCTTC. Residues: CASSFDFTSYNEQFF.

As to this clone: Other DNA sequences within the sample encode an identical CDR3. The V gene is TRBV5-1, the J gene TRBJ2-5; D is uncertain. Germline V CDR1 and CDR2: SGHRS, YFSETQ. The CDR3 is 12 amino acids. Deletions cut 4 bases from V and 2 bases from J, with 6 bases between. CDR3 amino acids: CASSRQQETQYF. CDR3 coding DNA: TGCGCCAGCAGCCGACAACAAGAGACCCAGTACTTC.

This rearrangement joins TRBV5-1 to TRBJ2-1; tentatively, D is TRBD2 (5 bases). Trimming removed 0 bases from V and 8 bases from J, with 15 bases in between. This CDR3 contains 15 residues. From germline, CDR1 is SGHRS and CDR2 YFSETQ. The CDR3 here is CASSLGTGSPDEQFF. DNA of the CDR3: TGCGCCAGCAGCTTGGGGACGGGATCGCCCGATGAGCAGTTCTTC.